This T cell receptor beta chain appears in the sequencing data of a study of blood T cell repertoires in COVID-19. Authors' methods: Estimation of nucleated cell counts was performed using reference gene primer amplification. TCRdb's table, derived via immunoSEQ multiplex PCR, lists solely in-frame clones and lacks some. From that table come the V and J calls and clone size; the DNA was used to work out D and trimming. The sample lists more than 150,000 clones; approximately 86% were seen once. During active infection, Seattle patients enrolled and were then monitored through disease. With 7 bases clipped from V and 5 bases from J, the junction kept 8 bases outside the gene matches. This CDR3 spans 14 amino acids. Per the germline V gene, CDR1 is SGHAT and CDR2 is FQNNGV.

This chain connects TRBV11-2 to TRBJ2-1; TRBD2 aligns across 7 bases. The sample consisted of peripheral blood. The clonotype was recovered from a man in his 60s with COVID-19, enrolled during active disease. As DNA, the CDR3 is TGTGCCAGCACCCGGGGGAGGGCCGACAATGAGCAGTTCTTC. Encoded protein: CASTRGRADNEQFF.